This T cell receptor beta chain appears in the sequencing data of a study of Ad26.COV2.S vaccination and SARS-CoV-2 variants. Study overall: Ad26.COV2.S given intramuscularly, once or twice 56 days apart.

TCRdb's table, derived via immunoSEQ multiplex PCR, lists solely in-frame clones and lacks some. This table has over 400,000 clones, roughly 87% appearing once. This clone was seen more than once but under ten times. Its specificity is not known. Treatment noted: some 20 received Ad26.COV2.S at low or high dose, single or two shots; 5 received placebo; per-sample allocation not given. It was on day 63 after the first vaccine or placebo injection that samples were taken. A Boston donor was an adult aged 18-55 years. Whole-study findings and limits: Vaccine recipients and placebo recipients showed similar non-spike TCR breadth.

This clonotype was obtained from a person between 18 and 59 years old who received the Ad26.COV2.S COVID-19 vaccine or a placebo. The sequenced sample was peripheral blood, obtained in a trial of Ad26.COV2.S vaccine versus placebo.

The CDR3 region is CASSLIGGRGTGELFF. The DNA for the CDR3 is TGTGCCAGCAGCTTAATTGGGGGACGGGGCACCGGGGAGCTGTTTTTT. This chain connects TRBV7-9 to TRBJ2-2, with D tentatively TRBD1 or TRBD2 (5 bases each). This CDR3 comprises 16 residues. Germline loops: CDR1 SEHNR, CDR2 FQNEAQ (reference sequence). Trimming pared 2 bases from V and 4 bases from J, leaving 14 bases between.